This section outlines one T cell receptor beta chain sequence together with its context. The CDR3 extends 3 residues past the end of the read, so its final part is completed from the germline J gene. V was trimmed by 2 bases and J by 5 bases, leaving 14 bases between them. This CDR3 has 14 amino acids. CDR1 and CDR2 (germline): GTSNPN, SVGIG (reference sequence). The record originates from a study of T cells in women clearing cervical HPV infection. Study at large: Case blood was drawn when the lesion was first found; control blood after infection became undetectable. HLA type could not be excluded as a confounder.

HPV was found by MY09/MY11 PCR and dot-blot genotyping. Data came from immunoSEQ multiplex PCR; TCRdb stores just in-frame clones and leaves some out. Found here are roughly 47,000 clones; the top ten clones hold less than 40%. The TCR was taken from a woman between 18 and 69 years old with a cervical HPV16 infection that either progressed to CIN3+ or cleared (not recorded which). The specimen sequenced was blood buffy coat. The rearrangement uses TRBV30 and TRBJ2-3; D is undetermined. The sequenced part of the CDR3 DNA is TGTGCCTGGAGTCCGGCTGCTACGGGAGATACG. Translated, it gives CAWSPAATGDT. The whole CDR3 reads CAWSPAATGDTQYF. Complete variable domain (other parts from reference TRBV30 and TRBJ2-3): SQTIHQWPATLVQPVGSPLSLECTVEGTSNPNLYWYRQAAGRGLQLLFYSVGIGQISSEVPQNLSASRPQDRQFILSSKKLLLSDSGFYLCAWSPAATGDTQYFGPGTRLTVL.